This T cell receptor (beta chain) was sequenced for a study of cytomegalovirus exposure and HLA in healthy donors. Study-wide points: Using a false discovery rate of 0.05, a later analysis showed that around 16,000 TCR beta sequences were associated with HLA alleles.

Trimming removed 4 bases from V and 1 base from J; junction bases left unmatched: 5. Germline assignment: CDR1 SGHRS and CDR2 YFSETQ. The CDR3 runs to 15 residues. Use of 60 Vbeta and 13 Jbeta primers characterized the PCR. Here immunoSEQ multiplex PCR was the method, and the copy in TCRdb shows in-frame clones only, minus some. The repertoire holds roughly 150,000 clones, with roughly 75% as singletons. For this clone: Its target is unknown.

The TCR was taken from a man aged 25-45 years in good health. The material sequenced was PBMCs. V is TRBV5-1 and J is TRBJ1-5, with 7 bases aligning to TRBD1. CDR3: CASSPRTGSNQPQHF. The CDR3 DNA reads as TGCGCCAGCAGCCCTCGGACAGGAAGCAATCAGCCCCAGCATTTT.